The 6 T cell receptor beta chains below come from one sample, sequenced in a study of blood T cell repertoires in COVID-19. Assay: immunoSEQ multiplex PCR; the TCRdb copy retains only in-frame clones and omits some. Of approximately 150,000 clones in the sample, around 83% were seen once. Sequenced input: peripheral blood. These receptor sequences come from a woman aged 45-59 years with COVID-19, enrolled during active disease.

As to this clone: At one end, the junction sequence differs from germline, possibly due to a read error. The chain recombines TRBV13 with TRBJ2-7; unclear D gene. This CDR3 is 12 amino acids long. The germline CDR1 and CDR2 sequences are PRHDT and FYEKMQ (reference sequence). The DNA for the CDR3 is TGTGCCAGCAGTTTAGGGCGCCACGAGCAGTACTTC. Translation: CASSLGRHEQYF.

This clone has just one count. The chain recombines TRBV19 with TRBJ2-7, with D tentatively TRBD1 (6 bases). V was trimmed by 5 bases and J by 0 bases, leaving 11 bases between them. CDR1 and CDR2 from the germline V gene are LNHDA and SQIVND (reference sequence). The CDR3 runs 14 residues. CDR3 region: CASSWDTLSYEQYF. The CDR3 DNA follows: TGTGCCAGTAGTTGGGACACCCTCTCCTACGAGCAGTACTTC.

This chain joins TRBV3-1 (or the pseudogene TRBV3-2) and TRBJ2-7, with 9 positions matching TRBD1. V was clipped by 1 base and J by 4 bases; unmatched bases: 2. Germline V gene data show CDR1 as LGHDT and CDR2 as YNNKEL (reference sequence). This CDR3 comprises 14 residues. CDR3 region: CASSQAGQGYEQYF. CDR3 nucleotides: TGTGCCAGCAGCCAAGCGGGACAGGGATACGAGCAGTACTTC.

This rearrangement joins TRBV5-1 to TRBJ2-1; TRBD1 matches at 9 bases. This CDR3 region has 16 residues. The junction had 15 bases not matched to a gene; V was cut back by 2 bases and J by 12 bases. Germline CDR1 is SGHRS and CDR2 is YFSETQ. The CDR3 region has the DNA TGCGCCAGCAGCTTCGATCGAAGACAGGGGGGTCTGGGGCAGTTCTTC. The encoded protein is CASSFDRRQGGLGQFF.

The V gene is TRBV28, the J gene TRBJ1-2, with no clear D. CDR1 and CDR2 (germline): MDHEN, SYDVKM. The CDR3 has 12 residues. The V and J ends lost 7 bases and 7 bases respectively, with 13 bases between them. Here the CDR3 reads CASMEEGVGYTF. The CDR3 bases are TGTGCCAGCATGGAGGAGGGAGTTGGCTACACCTTC.

This clone was seen a handful of times. This chain links TRBV5-1 with TRBJ2-1, with D possibly being TRBD1 (5 bases). Between the trimmed V and J ends, which lost 0 bases and 6 bases, there was a span of 10 bases. This CDR3 contains 14 residues. Germline lookup yields CDR1 SGHRS and CDR2 YFSETQ. The CDR3 reads CASSLGGPGNEQFF. CDR3 DNA: TGCGCCAGCAGCTTGGGGGGCCCAGGCAATGAGCAGTTCTTC.